The 2 T cell receptor beta chains below come from one sample, sequenced in a study of T cell repertoires in cytomegalovirus infection (dated by TCRdb to about 2019). These TCRs' antigens remain unknown. These reads were obtained on an Illumina HiSeq 1500. TCRdb's own reprocessing of the public reads used fastp at Q25 and MiXCR and kept productive beta chains. Entries are consolidated by CDR3 protein sequence, retaining the most common genes and DNA. The sample table contains about 830,000 distinct CDR3 sequences; only one count was recorded for over 25% of them. The ten largest account for roughly 12% of the sample. Sample treatment or condition, as interpreted from the label and publication: in vitro stimulation with specific CMV peptide epitopes to enrich CMV-specific T cells. Sequencing was performed on cultured CD8+ T cells from PBMCs, taken from culture after CMV antigen stimulation. Receptors originate from a human donor in good health (CMV status not recorded). Some clones in this sample may be carry-over from other donors' samples.

This chain connects TRBV5-1 to TRBJ2-1; D is perhaps TRBD2 (5 bases). CDR3 length: 16 amino acids. CDR1 is SGHRS and CDR2 is YFSETQ in the germline V gene. The V gene lost 1 base and the J gene lost 8 bases, with 19 bases spanning the gap. CDR3 amino acids: CASSLRRSGISDEQFF. The CDR3 region has the DNA TGCGCCAGCAGCTTGAGGCGGTCGGGGATATCAGATGAGCAGTTCTTC.

This clonotype was recorded only once. One junction end disagrees with the germline gene, perhaps due to a read error. The chain joins TRBV4-2 to TRBJ2-4; 7 bases agree with TRBD1. This CDR3 comprises 17 residues. Germline CDR1 and CDR2: LGHNA and YNFKEQ. As DNA, the CDR3 is TGTACCAGCAGCCAAGAGGCAGGGGGATCAGCCAAAAACATTCAGTACTTC. Its protein product is CTSSQEAGGSAKNIQYF.